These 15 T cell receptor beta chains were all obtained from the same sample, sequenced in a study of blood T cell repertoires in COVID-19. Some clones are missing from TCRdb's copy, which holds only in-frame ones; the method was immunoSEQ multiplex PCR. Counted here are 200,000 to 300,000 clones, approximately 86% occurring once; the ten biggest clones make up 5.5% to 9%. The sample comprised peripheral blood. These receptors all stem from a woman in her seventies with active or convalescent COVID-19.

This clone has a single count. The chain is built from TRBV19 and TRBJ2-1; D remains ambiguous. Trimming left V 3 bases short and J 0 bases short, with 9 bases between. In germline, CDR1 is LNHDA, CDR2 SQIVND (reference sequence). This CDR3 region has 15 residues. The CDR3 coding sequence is TGTGCCAGTAGTATCGGGTCGAGCTCCTACAATGAGCAGTTCTTC. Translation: CASSIGSSSYNEQFF.

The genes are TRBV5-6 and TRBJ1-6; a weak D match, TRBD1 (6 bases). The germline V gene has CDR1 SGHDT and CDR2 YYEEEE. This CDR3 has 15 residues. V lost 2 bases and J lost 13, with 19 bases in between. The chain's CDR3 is CASSLGGKGWGPLHF. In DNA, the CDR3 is TGTGCCAGCAGCTTAGGGGGTAAAGGATGGGGGCCCCTCCACTTT.

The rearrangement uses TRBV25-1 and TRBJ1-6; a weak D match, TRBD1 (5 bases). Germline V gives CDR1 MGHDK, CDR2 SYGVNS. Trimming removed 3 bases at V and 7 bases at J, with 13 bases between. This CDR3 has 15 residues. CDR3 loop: CASSDTVTVNSPLHF. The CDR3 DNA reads TGTGCCAGCAGTGACACCGTGACAGTCAATTCACCCCTCCACTTT.

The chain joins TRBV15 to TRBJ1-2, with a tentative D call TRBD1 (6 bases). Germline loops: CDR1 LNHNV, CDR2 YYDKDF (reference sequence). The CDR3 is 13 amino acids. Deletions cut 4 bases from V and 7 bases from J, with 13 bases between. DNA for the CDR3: TGTGCCACCAGCATAGTACAGGGTGGTGGCTACACCTTC. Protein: CATSIVQGGGYTF.

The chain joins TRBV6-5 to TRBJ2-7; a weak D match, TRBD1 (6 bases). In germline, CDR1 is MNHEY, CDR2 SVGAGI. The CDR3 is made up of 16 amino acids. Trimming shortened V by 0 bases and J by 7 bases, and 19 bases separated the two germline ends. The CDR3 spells CASSYSRYRTDHEQYF. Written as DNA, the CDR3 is TGTGCCAGCAGTTACTCCCGCTACCGGACAGACCATGAGCAGTACTTC.

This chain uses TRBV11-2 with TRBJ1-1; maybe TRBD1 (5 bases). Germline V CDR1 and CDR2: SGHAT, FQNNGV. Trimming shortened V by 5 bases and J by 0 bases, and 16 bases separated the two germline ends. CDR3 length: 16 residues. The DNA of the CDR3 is TGTGCCAGCAGCCTTCTGGGGGGGGGACTGAACACTGAAGCTTTCTTT. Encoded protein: CASSLLGGGLNTEAFF. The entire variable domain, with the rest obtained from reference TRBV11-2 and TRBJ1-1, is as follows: EAGVAQSPRYKIIEKRQSVAFWCNPISGHATLYWYQQILGQGPKLLIQFQNNGVVDDSQLPKDRFSAERLKGVDSTLKIQPAKLEDSAVYLCASSLLGGGLNTEAFFGQGTRLTVV.

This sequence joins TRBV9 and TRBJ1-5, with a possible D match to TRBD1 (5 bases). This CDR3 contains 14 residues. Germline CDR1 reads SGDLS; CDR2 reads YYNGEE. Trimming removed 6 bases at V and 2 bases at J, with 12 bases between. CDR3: CASNEEGGNQPQHF. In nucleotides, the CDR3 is TGTGCCAGCAACGAGGAAGGGGGCAATCAGCCCCAGCATTTT.

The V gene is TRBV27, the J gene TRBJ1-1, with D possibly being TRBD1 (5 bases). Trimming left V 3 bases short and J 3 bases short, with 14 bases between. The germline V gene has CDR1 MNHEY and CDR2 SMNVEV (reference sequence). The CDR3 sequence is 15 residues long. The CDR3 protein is CASSFKTRGDTEAFF. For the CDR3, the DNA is TGTGCCAGCAGTTTTAAGACGCGGGGGGACACTGAAGCTTTCTTT.

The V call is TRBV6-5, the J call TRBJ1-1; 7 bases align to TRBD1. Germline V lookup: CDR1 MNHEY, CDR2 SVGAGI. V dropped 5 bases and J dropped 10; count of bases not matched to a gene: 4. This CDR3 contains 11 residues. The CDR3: CASSRQGSAFF. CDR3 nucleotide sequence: TGTGCCAGCAGTCGACAGGGTTCAGCTTTCTTT.

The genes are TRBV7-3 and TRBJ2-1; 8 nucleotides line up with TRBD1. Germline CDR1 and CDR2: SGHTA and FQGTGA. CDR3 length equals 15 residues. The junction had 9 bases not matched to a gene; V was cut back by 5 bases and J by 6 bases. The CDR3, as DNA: TGTGCCAGCAGCCCGTCGGGGACAGGCCTCAATGAGCAGTTCTTC. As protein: CASSPSGTGLNEQFF. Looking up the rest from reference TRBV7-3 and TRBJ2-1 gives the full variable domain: GAGVSQTPSNKVTEKGKYVELRCDPISGHTALYWYRQSLGQGPEFLIYFQGTGAADDSGLPNDRFFAVRPEGSVSTLKIQRTERGDSAVYLCASSPSGTGLNEQFFGPGTRLTVL.

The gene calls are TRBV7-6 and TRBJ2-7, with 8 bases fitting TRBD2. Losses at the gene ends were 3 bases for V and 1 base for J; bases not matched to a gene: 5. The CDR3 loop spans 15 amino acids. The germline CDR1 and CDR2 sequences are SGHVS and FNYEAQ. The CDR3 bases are TGTGCCAGCAGCTTGAGTAGCGGGACTTCCTACGAGCAGTACTTC. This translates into CASSLSSGTSYEQYF.

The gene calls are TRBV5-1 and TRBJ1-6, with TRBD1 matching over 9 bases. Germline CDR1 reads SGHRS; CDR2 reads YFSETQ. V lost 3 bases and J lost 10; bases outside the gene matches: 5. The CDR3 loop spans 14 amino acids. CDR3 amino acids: CASSSPDRGSPLHF. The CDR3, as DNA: TGCGCCAGCAGCTCACCCGACAGGGGGTCACCCCTCCACTTT.

The CDR3 bases are TGTGCCAGCAGCTTAAGGGGACAGTACAACACCGGGGAGCTGTTTTTT. It translates to CASSLRGQYNTGELFF. The rearrangement links TRBV11-2 to TRBJ2-2; 7 nucleotides line up with TRBD1. The CDR3 has 16 amino acids. Germline lookup yields CDR1 SGHAT and CDR2 FQNNGV. V dropped 2 bases and J dropped 2; count of bases not matched to a gene: 5.

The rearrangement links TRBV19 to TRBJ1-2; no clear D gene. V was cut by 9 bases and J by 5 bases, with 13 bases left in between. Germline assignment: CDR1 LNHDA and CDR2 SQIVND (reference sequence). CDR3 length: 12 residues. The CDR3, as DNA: TGTGCCAGCAGAATTTCAATTTATGGCTACACCTTC. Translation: CASRISIYGYTF.

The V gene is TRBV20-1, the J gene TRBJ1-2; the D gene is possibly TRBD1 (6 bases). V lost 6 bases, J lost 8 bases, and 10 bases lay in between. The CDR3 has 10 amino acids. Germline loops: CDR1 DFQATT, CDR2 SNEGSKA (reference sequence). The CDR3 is CSAHTGGYTF. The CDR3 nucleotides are TGCAGTGCGCACACAGGGGGCTACACCTTC.